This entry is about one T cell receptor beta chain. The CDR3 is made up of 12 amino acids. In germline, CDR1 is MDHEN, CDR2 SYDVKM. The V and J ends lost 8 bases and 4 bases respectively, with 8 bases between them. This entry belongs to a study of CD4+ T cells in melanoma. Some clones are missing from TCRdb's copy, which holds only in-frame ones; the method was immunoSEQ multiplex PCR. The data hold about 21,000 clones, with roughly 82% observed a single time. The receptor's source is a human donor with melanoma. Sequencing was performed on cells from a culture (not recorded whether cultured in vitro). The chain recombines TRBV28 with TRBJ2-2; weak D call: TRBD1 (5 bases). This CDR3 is CASLQATGELFF. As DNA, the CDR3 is TGTGCCAGCTTACAGGCCACCGGGGAGCTGTTTTTT.